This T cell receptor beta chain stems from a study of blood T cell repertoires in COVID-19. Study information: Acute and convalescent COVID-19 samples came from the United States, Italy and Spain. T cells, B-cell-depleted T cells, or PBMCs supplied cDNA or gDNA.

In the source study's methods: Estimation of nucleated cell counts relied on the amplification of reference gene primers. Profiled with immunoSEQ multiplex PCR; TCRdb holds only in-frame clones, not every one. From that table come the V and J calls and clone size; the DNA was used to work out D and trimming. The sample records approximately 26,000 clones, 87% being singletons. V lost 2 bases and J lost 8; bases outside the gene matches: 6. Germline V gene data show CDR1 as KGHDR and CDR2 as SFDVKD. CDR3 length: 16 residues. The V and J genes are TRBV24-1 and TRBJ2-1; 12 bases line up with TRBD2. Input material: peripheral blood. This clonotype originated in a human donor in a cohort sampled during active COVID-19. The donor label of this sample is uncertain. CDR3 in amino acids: CATSDSLAGGLYEQFF. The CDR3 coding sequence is TGTGCCACCAGTGATTCCCTAGCGGGGGGGCTCTATGAGCAGTTCTTC.